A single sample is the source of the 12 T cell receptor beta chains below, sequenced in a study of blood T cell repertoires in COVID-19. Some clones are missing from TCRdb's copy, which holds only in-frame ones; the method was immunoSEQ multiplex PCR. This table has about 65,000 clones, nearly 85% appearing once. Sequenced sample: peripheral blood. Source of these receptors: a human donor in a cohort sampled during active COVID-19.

In DNA form, the CDR3 reads TGTGCCAGTAGTAATGGACAGGGCCTCGTTCGGCCCCAGCATTTT. This sequence encodes CASSNGQGLVRPQHF. The V gene is TRBV19, the J gene TRBJ1-5; 8 nucleotides line up with TRBD1. The CDR3 covers 15 residues. The trim removed 4 bases at V and 9 bases at J, leaving 11 bases unmatched. Looked up from germline, CDR1 is LNHDA and CDR2 is SQIVND (reference sequence).

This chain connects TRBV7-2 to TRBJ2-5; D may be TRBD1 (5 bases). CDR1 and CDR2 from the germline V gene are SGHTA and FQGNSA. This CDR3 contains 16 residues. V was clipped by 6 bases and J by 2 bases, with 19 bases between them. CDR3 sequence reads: CASSSTSTGQQETQYF. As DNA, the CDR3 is TGTGCCAGCAGTTCCACCTCGACCGGACAACAAGAGACCCAGTACTTC.

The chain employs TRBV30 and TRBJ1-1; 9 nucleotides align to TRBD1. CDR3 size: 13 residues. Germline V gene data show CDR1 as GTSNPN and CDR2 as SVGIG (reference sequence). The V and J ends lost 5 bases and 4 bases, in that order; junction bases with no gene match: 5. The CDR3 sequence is CAWGTGWGTEAFF. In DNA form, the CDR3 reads TGTGCCTGGGGGACAGGGTGGGGCACTGAAGCTTTCTTT.

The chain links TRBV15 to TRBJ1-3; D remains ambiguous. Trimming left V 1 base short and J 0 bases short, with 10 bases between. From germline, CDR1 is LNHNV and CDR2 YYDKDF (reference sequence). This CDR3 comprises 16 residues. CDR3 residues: CATSRALLGSGNTIYF. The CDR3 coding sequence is TGTGCCACCAGCAGAGCCCTACTTGGCTCTGGAAACACCATATATTTT.

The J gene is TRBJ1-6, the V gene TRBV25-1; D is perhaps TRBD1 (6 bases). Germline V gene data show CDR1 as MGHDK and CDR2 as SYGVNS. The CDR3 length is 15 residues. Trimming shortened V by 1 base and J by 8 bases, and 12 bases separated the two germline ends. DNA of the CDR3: TGTGCCAGCAGTGAATGGGGGCTGGGGGATTCACCCCTCCACTTT. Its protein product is CASSEWGLGDSPLHF.

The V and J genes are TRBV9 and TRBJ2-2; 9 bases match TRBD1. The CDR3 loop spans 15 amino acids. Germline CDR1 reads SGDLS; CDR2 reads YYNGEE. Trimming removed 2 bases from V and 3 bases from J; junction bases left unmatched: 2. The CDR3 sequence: CASSVGQGHTGELFF. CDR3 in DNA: TGTGCCAGCAGCGTGGGACAGGGTCACACCGGGGAGCTGTTTTTT. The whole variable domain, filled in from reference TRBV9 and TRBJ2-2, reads DSGVTQTPKHLITATGQRVTLRCSPRSGDLSVYWYQQSLDQGLQFLIQYYNGEERAKGNILERFSAQQFPDLHSELNLSSLELGDSALYFCASSVGQGHTGELFFGEGSRLTVL.

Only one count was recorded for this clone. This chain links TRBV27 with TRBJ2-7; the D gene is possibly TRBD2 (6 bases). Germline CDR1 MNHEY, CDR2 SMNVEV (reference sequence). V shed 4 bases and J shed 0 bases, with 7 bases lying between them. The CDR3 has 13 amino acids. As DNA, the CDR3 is TGTGCCAGCAGTTGGGGGGTCTCCTACGAGCAGTACTTC. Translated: CASSWGVSYEQYF.

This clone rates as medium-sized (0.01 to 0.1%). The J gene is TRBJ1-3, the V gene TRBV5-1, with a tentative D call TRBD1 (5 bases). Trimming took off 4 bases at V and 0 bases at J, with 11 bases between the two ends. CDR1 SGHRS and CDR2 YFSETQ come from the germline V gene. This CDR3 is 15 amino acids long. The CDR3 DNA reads TGCGCCAGCAGCCTTGGGGGGAACTCTGGAAACACCATATATTTT. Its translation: CASSLGGNSGNTIYF. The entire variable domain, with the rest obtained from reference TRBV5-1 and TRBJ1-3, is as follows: KAGVTQTPRYLIKTRGQQVTLSCSPISGHRSVSWYQQTPGQGLQFLFEYFSETQRNKGNFPGRFSGRQFSNSRSEMNVSTLELGDSALYLCASSLGGNSGNTIYFGEGSWLTVV.

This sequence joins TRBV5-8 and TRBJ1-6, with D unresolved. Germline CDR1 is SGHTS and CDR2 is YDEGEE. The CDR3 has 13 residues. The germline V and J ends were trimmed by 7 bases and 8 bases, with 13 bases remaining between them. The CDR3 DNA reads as TGTGCCAGCGTGACCCCTCGGGATTCACCCCTCCACTTT. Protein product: CASVTPRDSPLHF. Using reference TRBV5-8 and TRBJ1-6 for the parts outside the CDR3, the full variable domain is EAGVTQSPTHLIKTRGQQATLRCSPISGHTSVYWYQQALGLGLQFLLWYDEGEERNRGNFPPRFSGRQFPNYSSELNVNALELEDSALYLCASVTPRDSPLHFGNGTRLTVT.

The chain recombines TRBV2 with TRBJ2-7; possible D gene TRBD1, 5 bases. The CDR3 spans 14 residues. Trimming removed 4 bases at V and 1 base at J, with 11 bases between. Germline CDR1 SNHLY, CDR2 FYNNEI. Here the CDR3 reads CASSAGQGSYEQYF. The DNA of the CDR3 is TGTGCCAGCAGTGCTGGGCAGGGATCCTACGAGCAGTACTTC.

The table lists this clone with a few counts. The CDR3 coding sequence is TGTGCCAGCAGCAAGCGGGGGGCAAGGGATACGCAGTATTTT. Translating gives CASSKRGARDTQYF. The chain uses TRBV7-9 and TRBJ2-3; 9 bases fit TRBD2. This CDR3 has 14 residues. V shed 5 bases, J shed 6 bases, and the junction held 6 bases outside the gene matches. CDR1 SEHNR and CDR2 FQNEAQ come from the germline V gene (reference sequence).

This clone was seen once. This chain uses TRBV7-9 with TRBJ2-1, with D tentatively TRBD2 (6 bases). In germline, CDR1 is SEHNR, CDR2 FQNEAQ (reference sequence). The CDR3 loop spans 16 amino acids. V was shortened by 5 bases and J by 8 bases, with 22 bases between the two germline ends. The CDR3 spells CASSTKRLDLTYEQFF. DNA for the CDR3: TGTGCCAGCAGCACAAAACGACTAGATTTGACCTATGAGCAGTTCTTC. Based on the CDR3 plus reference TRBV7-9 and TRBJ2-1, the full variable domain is DTGVSQNPRHKITKRGQNVTFRCDPISEHNRLYWYRQTLGQGPEFLTYFQNEAQLEKSRLLSDRFSAERPKGSFSTLEIQRTEQGDSAMYLCASSTKRLDLTYEQFFGPGTRLTVL.